This is a list of T cell receptor beta chains from one sample in a study of cytomegalovirus exposure and HLA in healthy donors. TCRdb keeps only in-frame clones here, not all; method: immunoSEQ multiplex PCR. The profile shows around 140,000 clones, roughly 71% of them singletons. The sample taken for sequencing was PBMCs. The receptor set was obtained from a man younger than 45 in good health and CMV-seronegative. CDR3s include the opening cysteine and the closing phenylalanine or tryptophan. The order of the fields is V gene, J gene, D gene, clone size, CDR3 DNA, CDR3 protein. The D gene is left open where the match is weak. Size values are once, few and many counts, or a class for expanded clones, and some rows have none.

V gene: TRBV5-6
J gene: TRBJ1-3
D gene: NA
clone size: NA
CDR3 DNA: TGTGCCAGCAGCATCCTCACGGGCTCTGGAAACACCATATATTTT
CDR3 protein: CASSILTGSGNTIYF

V gene: TRBV5-1
J gene: TRBJ2-2
D gene: TRBD1
clone size: NA
CDR3 DNA: TGCGCCAGCAGCTCCGGGGACAGCACCGGGGAGCTGTTTTTT
CDR3 protein: CASSSGDSTGELFF

V gene: TRBV5-1
J gene: TRBJ1-4
D gene: TRBD1
clone size: NA
CDR3 DNA: TGCGCCAGCAGCGCGAACGCCGGGACAGGAAATGAAAAACTGTTTTTT
CDR3 protein: CASSANAGTGNEKLFF

V gene: TRBV23-1
J gene: TRBJ2-7
D gene: NA
clone size: NA
CDR3 DNA: TGCGCCAGCACTCCTGTCCTACCCCGGAGCGAGCAGTACTTC
CDR3 protein: CASTPVLPRSEQYF

V gene: TRBV7-8
J gene: TRBJ1-1
D gene: NA
clone size: NA
CDR3 DNA: TGTGCCAGCAGCTTAGCGTGGGAGGGGGGGCCTGAAGCTTTCTTT
CDR3 protein: CASSLAWEGGPEAFF

V gene: TRBV5-6
J gene: TRBJ1-2
D gene: NA
clone size: NA
CDR3 DNA: TGTGCCAGCAGCCCTACAGGGAACTATGGCTACACCTTC
CDR3 protein: CASSPTGNYGYTF

V gene: TRBV28
J gene: TRBJ1-3
D gene: TRBD1
clone size: once
CDR3 DNA: TGTGCCAGCAGTTCGCCTCAGGGGGACGGAAACACCATATATTTT
CDR3 protein: CASSSPQGDGNTIYF

V gene: TRBV19
J gene: TRBJ1-2
D gene: NA
clone size: NA
CDR3 DNA: TGTGCCAGTAGTTTCACCCTACAGGGCTATCCCGACGGCTACACCTTC
CDR3 protein: CASSFTLQGYPDGYTF

V gene: TRBV10-1
J gene: TRBJ2-3
D gene: NA
clone size: NA
CDR3 DNA: TGCGCCAGCAGTGAGTCGAGTGGCAGAGGAACAGATACGCAGTATTTT
CDR3 protein: CASSESSGRGTDTQYF

V gene: TRBV19
J gene: TRBJ1-6
D gene: TRBD1
clone size: NA
CDR3 DNA: TGTGCCAGTAGTATAGGACAGGGGTCCTATAATTCACCCCTCCACTTT
CDR3 protein: CASSIGQGSYNSPLHF

V gene: TRBV6-5
J gene: TRBJ1-2
D gene: TRBD1
clone size: NA
CDR3 DNA: TGTGCCAGCAGTTATGGGGCGGACAGGGGGAATGGTGGCTACACCTTC
CDR3 protein: CASSYGADRGNGGYTF

V gene: TRBV28
J gene: TRBJ1-2
D gene: TRBD1
clone size: few
CDR3 DNA: TGTGCCAGCAGTTTAACCACAGGGGCCCTCGGGTATGGCTACACCTTC
CDR3 protein: CASSLTTGALGYGYTF

V gene: TRBV28
J gene: TRBJ1-2
D gene: NA
clone size: NA
CDR3 DNA: TGTGCCAGCAGTTTATCTCCCAGGGACTATGGCTACACCTTC
CDR3 protein: CASSLSPRDYGYTF

V gene: TRBV6-6
J gene: TRBJ2-1
D gene: NA
clone size: NA
CDR3 DNA: TGTGCCAGCACTCAGCGTTACAATGAGCAGTTCTTC
CDR3 protein: CASTQRYNEQFF

V gene: TRBV19
J gene: TRBJ1-1
D gene: TRBD1
clone size: NA
CDR3 DNA: TGTGCCAGTAGTATCGACAGGGGGGGTACTGAAGCTTTCTTT
CDR3 protein: CASSIDRGGTEAFF